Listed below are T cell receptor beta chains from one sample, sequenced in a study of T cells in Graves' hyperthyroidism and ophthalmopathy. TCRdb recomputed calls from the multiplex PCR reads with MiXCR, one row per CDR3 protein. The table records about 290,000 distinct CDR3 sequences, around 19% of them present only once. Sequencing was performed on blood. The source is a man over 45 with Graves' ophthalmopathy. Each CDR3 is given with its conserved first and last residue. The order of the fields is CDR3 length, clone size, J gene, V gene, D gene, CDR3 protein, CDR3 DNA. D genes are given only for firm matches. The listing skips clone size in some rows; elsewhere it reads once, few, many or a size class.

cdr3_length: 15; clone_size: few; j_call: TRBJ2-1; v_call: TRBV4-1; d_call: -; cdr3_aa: CASSQEPGERHEQFF; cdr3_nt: TGCGCCAGCAGCCAAGAACCGGGAGAGAGGCATGAGCAGTTCTTC
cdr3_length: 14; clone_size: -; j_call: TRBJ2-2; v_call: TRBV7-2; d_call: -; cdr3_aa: CASSLEKPAGELFF; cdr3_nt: TGTGCCAGCAGCTTAGAGAAACCGGCCGGGGAGCTGTTTTTT
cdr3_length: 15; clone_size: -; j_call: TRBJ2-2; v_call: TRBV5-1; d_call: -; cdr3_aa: CASSLPSGDTGELFF; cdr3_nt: TGCGCCAGCAGCTTGCCCAGTGGGGACACCGGGGAGCTGTTTTTT
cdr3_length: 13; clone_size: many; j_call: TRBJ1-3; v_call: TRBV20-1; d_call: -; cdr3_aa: CSARDPGGNTIYF; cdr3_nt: TGCAGTGCTAGAGATCCTGGAGGAAACACCATATATTTT
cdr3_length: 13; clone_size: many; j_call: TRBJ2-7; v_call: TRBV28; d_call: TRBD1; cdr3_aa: CASGAQGVREQYF; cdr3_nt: TGTGCCAGCGGAGCACAGGGGGTGAGAGAGCAGTACTTC
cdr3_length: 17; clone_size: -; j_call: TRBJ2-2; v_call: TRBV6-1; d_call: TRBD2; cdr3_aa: CASTLVAGGPKTGELFF; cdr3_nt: TGTGCCAGCACCCTCGTAGCGGGAGGGCCGAAAACCGGGGAGCTGTTTTTT
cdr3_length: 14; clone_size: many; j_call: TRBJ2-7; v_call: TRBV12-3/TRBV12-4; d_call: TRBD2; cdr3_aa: CASRAGGQGYEQYF; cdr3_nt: TGTGCCAGCAGGGCGGGGGGGCAAGGCTACGAGCAGTACTTC
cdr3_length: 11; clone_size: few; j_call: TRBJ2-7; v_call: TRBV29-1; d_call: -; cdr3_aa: CSVEQQYEQYF; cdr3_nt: TGCAGCGTTGAGCAGCAGTACGAGCAGTACTTC
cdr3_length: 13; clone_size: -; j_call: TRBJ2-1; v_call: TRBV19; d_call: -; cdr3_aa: CASSYNQGYEQFF; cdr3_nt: TGTGCCAGTAGTTACAATCAGGGGTATGAGCAGTTCTTC
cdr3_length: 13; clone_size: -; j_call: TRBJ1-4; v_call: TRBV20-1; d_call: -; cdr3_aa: CSVGRKTDGKLFF; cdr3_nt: TGCAGCGTCGGGAGGAAAACCGACGGAAAACTGTTTTTT
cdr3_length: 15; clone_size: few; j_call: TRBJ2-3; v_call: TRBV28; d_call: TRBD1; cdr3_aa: CASSLEQGADDTQYF; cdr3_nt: TGTGCCAGCAGTTTAGAACAGGGGGCAGATGATACGCAGTATTTT
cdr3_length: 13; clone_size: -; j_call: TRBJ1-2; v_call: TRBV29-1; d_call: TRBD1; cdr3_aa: CSVEDPDRWSYTF; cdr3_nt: TGCAGCGTTGAAGATCCGGACAGGTGGAGCTACACCTTC
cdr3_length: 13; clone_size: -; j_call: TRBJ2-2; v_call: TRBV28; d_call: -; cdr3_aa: CASRTSSVGELFF; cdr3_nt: TGTGCCAGCAGAACCTCTAGCGTCGGGGAGCTGTTTTTT
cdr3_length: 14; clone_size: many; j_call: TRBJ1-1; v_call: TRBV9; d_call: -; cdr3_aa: CASSVTDGNTEAFF; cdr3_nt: TGTGCCAGCAGCGTAACCGATGGGAACACTGAAGCTTTCTTT
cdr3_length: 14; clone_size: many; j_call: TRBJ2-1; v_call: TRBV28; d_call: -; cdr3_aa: CASTPEGGTDEQFF; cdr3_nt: TGTGCCAGCACCCCCGAGGGGGGGACGGATGAGCAGTTCTTC
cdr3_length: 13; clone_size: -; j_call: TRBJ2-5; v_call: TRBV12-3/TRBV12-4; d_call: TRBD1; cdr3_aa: CASRAQGVEAQYF; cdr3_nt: TGTGCCAGCAGGGCGCAGGGGGTCGAGGCCCAGTACTTC
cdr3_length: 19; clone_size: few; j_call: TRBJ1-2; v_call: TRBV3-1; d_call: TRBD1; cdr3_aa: CASSRGLPGQGAPNYGYTF; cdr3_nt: TGTGCCAGCAGCCGCGGTCTACCGGGACAGGGGGCCCCTAACTATGGCTACACCTTC
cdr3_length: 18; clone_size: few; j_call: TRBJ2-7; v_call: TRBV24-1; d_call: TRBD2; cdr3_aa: CATSDFHSTSGSTYEQYF; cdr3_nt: TGTGCCACCAGTGATTTCCACAGCACTAGCGGGAGCACCTACGAGCAGTACTTC
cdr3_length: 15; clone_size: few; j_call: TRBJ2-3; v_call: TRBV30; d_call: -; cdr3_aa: CAWSKRGRGTDTQYF; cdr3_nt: TGTGCCTGGAGCAAGAGGGGAAGGGGCACAGATACGCAGTATTTT
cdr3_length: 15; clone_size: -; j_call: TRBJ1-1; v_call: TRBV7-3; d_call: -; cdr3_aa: CASSPNLGAPLEAFF; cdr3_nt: TGTGCCAGCAGCCCCAATTTAGGGGCCCCCCTTGAAGCTTTCTTT
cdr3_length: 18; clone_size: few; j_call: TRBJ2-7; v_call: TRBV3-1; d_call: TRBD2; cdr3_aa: CASSYDLRRREGAYEQYF; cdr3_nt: TGTGCCAGCAGCTACGACCTAAGGCGGCGGGAGGGAGCCTACGAGCAGTACTTC
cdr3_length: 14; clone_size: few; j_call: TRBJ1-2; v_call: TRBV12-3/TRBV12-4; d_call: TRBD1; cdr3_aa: CASSNRDRDYGYTF; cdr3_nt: TGTGCCAGCAGTAACCGGGACAGGGACTATGGCTACACCTTC
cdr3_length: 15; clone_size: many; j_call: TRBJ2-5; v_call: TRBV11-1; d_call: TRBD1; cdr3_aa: CASSLSTGGAETQYF; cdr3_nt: TGTGCCAGCAGCTTATCAACAGGGGGCGCGGAGACCCAGTACTTC
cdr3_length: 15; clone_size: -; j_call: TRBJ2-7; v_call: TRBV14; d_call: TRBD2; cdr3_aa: CASSTTTSGKREQYF; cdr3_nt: TGTGCCAGCAGCACCACCACTAGCGGGAAACGCGAGCAGTACTTC
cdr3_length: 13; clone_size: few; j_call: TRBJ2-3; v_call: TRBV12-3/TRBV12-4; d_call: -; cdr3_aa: CASTPASTDTQYF; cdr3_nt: TGTGCCAGCACCCCGGCTAGCACAGATACGCAGTATTTT
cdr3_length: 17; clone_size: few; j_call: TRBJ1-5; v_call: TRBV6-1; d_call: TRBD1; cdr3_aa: CASSEYQGAPSNQPQHF; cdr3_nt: TGTGCCAGCAGTGAATACCAGGGGGCTCCAAGCAATCAGCCCCAGCATTTT